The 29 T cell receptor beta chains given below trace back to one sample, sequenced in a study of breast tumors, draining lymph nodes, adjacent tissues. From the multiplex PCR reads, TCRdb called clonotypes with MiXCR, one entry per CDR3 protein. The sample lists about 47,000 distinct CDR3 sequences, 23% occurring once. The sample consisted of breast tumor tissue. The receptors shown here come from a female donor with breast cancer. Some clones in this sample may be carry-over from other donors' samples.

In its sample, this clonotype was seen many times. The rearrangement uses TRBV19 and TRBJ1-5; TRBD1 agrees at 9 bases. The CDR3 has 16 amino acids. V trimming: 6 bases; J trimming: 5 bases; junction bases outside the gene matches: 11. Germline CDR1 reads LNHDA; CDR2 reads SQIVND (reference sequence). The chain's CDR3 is CASSPRGQGTYQPQHF. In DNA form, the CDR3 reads TGTGCCAGTAGCCCCCGGGGACAGGGAACTTATCAGCCCCAGCATTTT.

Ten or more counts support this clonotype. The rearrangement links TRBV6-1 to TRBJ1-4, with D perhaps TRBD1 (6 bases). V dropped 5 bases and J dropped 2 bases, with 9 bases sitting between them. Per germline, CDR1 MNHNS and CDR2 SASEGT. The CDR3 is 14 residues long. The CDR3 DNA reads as TGTGCCAGCAGTCAGGGGAATACTAATGAAAAACTGTTTTTT. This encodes CASSQGNTNEKLFF.

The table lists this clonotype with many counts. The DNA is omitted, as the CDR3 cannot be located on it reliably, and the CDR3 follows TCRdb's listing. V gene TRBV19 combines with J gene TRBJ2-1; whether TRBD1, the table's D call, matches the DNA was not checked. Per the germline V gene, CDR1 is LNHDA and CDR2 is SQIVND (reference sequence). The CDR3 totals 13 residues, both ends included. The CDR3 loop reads CASSIVGQGAVFF.

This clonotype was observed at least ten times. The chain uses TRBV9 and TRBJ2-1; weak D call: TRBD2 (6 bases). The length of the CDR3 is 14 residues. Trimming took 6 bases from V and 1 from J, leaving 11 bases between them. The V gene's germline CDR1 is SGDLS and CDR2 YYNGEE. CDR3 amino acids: CASNSGVSYNEQFF. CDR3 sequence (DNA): TGTGCCAGCAACTCGGGAGTTTCCTACAATGAGCAGTTCTTC.

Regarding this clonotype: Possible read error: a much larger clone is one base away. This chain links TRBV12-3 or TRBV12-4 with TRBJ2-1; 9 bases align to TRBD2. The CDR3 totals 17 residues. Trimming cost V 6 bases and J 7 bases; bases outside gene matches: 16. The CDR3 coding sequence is TGTGCCAGCAGGGATCCTCTTGGAGCGGGGGGTGTAAATGAGCAGTTCTTC. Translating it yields CASRDPLGAGGVNEQFF.

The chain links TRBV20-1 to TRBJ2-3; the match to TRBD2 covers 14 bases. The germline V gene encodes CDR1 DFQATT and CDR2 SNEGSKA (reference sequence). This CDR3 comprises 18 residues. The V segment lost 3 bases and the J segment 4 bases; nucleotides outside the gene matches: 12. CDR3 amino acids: CSAREDTGTSGSADTQYF. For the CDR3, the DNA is TGCAGTGCTAGGGAAGATACCGGGACTAGCGGGAGCGCAGATACGCAGTATTTT.

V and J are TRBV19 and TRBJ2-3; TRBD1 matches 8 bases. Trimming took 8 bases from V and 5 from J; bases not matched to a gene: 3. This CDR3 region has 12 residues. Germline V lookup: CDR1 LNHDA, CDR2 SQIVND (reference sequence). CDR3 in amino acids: CASGRGLDTQYF. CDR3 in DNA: TGTGCCAGTGGCAGGGGGCTAGATACGCAGTATTTT.

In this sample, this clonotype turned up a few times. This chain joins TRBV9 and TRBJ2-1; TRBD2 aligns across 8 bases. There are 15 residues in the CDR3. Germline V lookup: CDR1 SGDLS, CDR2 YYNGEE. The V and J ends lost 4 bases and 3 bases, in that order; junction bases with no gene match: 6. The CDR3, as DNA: TGTGCCAGCAGCCCCCGGGGACTAGACTACAATGAGCAGTTCTTC. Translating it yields CASSPRGLDYNEQFF.

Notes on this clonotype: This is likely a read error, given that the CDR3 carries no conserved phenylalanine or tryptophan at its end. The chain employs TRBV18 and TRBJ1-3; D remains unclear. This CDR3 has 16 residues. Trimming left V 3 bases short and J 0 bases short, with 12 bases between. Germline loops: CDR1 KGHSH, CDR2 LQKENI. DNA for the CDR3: TGTGCCAGCTCACCGGAGGGTGGGGTCTCTGGAAACACCATATATTCT. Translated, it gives CASSPEGGVSGNTIYS.

In DNA form, the CDR3 reads TGTGCCAGCAGCGTCACGGGCAGCGCAAAAAACATTCAGTACTTC. As protein: CASSVTGSAKNIQYF. The chain recombines TRBV28 with TRBJ2-4; D unclear. CDR3 length: 15 amino acids. Germline V gene data show CDR1 as MDHEN and CDR2 as SYDVKM. V was pared by 6 bases and J by 4 bases, with 16 bases between.

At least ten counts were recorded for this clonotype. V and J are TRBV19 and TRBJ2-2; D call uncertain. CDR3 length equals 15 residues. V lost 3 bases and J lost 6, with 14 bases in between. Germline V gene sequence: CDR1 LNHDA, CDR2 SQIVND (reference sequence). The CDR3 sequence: CASSIKARPPGELFF. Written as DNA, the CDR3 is TGTGCCAGTAGTATTAAAGCTAGGCCCCCCGGGGAGCTGTTTTTT.

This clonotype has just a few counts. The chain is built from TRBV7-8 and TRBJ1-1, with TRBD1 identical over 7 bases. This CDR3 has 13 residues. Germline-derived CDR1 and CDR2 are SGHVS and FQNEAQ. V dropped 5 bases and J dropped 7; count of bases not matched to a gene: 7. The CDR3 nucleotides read TGTGCCAGCAGCAAGACAGGGCGCCTTGAAGCTTTCTTT. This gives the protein CASSKTGRLEAFF.

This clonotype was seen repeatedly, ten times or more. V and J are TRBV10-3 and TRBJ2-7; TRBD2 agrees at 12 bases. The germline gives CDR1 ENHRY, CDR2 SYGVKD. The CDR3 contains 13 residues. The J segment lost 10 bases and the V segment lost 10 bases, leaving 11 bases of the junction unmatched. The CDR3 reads CATRLAGVPLQYF. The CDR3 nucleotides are TGTGCCACGCGACTAGCGGGAGTTCCCCTCCAGTACTTC.

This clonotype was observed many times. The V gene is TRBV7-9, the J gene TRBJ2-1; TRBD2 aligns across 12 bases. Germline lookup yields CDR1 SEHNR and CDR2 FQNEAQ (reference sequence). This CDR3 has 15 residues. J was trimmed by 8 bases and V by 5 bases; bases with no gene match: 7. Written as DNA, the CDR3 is TGTGCCAGCAGCCCCCTAGCGGGGGGGCCACATGAGCAGTTCTTC. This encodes CASSPLAGGPHEQFF.

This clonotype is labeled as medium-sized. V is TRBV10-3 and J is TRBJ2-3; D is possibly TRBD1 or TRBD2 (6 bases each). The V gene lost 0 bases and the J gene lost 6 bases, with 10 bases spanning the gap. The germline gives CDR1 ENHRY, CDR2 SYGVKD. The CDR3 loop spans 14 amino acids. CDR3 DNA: TGTGCCATCAGTGAGTCGAAGGGGGGCGATACGCAGTATTTT. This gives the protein CAISESKGGDTQYF.

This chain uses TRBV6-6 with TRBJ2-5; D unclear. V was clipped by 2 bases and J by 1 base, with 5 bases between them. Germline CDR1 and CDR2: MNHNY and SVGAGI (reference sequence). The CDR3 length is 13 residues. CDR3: CASSYGPQETQYF. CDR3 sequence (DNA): TGTGCCAGCAGTTACGGGCCCCAAGAGACCCAGTACTTC.

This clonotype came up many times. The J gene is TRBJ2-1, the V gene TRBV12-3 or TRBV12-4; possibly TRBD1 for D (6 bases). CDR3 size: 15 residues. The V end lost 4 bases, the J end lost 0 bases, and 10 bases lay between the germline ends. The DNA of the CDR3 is TGTGCCAGCAGTTCAGGGGTGAGCTCCTACAATGAGCAGTTCTTC. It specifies CASSSGVSSYNEQFF.

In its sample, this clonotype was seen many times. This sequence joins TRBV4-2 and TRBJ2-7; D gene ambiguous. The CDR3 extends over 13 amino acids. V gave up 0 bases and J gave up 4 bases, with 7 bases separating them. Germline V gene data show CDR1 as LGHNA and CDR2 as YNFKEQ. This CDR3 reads CASSQELKYEQYF. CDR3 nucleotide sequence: TGTGCCAGCAGCCAAGAACTGAAGTACGAGCAGTACTTC.

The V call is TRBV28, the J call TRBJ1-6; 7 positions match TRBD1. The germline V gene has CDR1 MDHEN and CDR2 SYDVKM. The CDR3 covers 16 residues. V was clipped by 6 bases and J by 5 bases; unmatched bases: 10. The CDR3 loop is CASSPQGGDNNSPLHF. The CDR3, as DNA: TGTGCCAGCAGCCCTCAAGGGGGCGATAATAATTCACCCCTCCACTTT.

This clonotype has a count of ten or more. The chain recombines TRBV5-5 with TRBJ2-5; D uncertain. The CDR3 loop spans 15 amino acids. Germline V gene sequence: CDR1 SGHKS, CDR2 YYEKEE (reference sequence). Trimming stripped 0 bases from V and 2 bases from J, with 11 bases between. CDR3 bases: TGTGCCAGCAGCTTGGAAAGTCAGCAGCAAGAGACCCAGTACTTC. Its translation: CASSLESQQQETQYF.

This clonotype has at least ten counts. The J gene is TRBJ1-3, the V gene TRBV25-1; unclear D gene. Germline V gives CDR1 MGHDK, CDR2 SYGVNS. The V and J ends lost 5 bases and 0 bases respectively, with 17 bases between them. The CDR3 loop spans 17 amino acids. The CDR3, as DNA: TGTGCCAGCAGTCAAGGGCCGAGCGAGATCTCTGGAAACACCATATATTTT. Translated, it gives CASSQGPSEISGNTIYF. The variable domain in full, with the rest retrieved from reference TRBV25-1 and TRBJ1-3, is EADIYQTPRYLVIGTGKKITLECSQTMGHDKMYWYQQDPGMELHLIHYSYGVNSTEKGDLSSESTVSRIRTEHFPLTLESARPSHTSQYLCASSQGPSEISGNTIYFGEGSWLTVV.

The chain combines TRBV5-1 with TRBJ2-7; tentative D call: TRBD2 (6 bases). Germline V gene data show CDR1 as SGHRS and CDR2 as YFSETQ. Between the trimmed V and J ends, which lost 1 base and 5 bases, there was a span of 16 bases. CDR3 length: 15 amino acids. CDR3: CASSLQVAEYHEQYF. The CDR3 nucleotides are TGCGCCAGCAGCTTGCAAGTAGCGGAATATCACGAGCAGTACTTC. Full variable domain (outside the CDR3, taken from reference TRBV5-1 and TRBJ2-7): KAGVTQTPRYLIKTRGQQVTLSCSPISGHRSVSWYQQTPGQGLQFLFEYFSETQRNKGNFPGRFSGRQFSNSRSEMNVSTLELGDSALYLCASSLQVAEYHEQYFGPGTRLTVT.

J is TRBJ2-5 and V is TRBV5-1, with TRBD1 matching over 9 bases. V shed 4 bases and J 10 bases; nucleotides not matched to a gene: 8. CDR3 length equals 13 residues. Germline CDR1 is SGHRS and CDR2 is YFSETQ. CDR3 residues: CASSPGQGLVQYF. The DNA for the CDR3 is TGCGCCAGCAGCCCCGGACAGGGGTTGGTCCAGTACTTC.

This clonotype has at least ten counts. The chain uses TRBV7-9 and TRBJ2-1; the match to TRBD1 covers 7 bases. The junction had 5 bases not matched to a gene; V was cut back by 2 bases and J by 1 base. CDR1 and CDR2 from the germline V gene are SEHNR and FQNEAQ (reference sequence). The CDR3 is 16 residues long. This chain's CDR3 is CASSLRKQGSYNEQFF. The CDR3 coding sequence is TGTGCCAGCAGCTTAAGAAAACAGGGGTCCTACAATGAGCAGTTCTTC.

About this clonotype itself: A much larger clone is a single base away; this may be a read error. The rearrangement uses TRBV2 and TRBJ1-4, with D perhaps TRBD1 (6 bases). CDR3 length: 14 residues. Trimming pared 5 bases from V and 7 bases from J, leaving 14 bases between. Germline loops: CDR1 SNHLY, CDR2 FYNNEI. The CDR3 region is CASSMGGPSEKLFF. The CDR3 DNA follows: TGTGCCAGCAGTATGGGGGGGCCGAGTGAAAAACTGTTTTTT.

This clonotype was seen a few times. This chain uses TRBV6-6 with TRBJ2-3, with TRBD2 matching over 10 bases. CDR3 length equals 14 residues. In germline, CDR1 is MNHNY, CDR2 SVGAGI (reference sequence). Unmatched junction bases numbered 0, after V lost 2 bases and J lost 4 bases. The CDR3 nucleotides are TGTGCCAGCAGTTACAGCGGGGGGGCAGATACGCAGTATTTT. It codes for CASSYSGGADTQYF.

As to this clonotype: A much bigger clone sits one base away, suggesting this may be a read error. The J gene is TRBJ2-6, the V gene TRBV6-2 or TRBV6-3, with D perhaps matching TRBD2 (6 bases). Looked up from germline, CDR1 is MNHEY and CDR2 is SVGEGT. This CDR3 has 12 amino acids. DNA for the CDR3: TGTACCAGCGGGCACGGGGCCAACGTCCTGACTTTC. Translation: CTSGHGANVLTF.

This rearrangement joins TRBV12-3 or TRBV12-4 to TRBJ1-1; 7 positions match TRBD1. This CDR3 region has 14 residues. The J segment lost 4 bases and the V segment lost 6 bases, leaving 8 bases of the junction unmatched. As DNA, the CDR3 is TGTGCCAGCAGCTTCGAGGGGGCCGGCACTGAAGCTTTCTTT. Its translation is CASSFEGAGTEAFF.

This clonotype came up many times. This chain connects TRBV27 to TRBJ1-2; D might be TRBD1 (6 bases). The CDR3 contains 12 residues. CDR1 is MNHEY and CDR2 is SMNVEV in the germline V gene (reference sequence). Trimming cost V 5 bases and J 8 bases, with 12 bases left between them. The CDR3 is CASSNRVGGYTF. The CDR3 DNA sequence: TGTGCCAGCAGTAACAGGGTGGGGGGCTACACCTTC.